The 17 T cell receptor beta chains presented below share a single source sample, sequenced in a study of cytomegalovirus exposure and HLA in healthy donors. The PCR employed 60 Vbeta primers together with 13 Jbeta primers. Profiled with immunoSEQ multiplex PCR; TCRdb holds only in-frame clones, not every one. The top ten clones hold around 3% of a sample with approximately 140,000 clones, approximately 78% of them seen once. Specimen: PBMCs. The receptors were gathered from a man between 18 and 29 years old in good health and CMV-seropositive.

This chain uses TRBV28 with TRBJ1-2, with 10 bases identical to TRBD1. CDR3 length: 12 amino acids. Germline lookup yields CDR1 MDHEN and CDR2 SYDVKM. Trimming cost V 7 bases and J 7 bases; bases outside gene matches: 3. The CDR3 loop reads CASTGTGAGYTF. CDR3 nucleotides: TGTGCCAGCACCGGGACAGGGGCTGGCTACACCTTC.

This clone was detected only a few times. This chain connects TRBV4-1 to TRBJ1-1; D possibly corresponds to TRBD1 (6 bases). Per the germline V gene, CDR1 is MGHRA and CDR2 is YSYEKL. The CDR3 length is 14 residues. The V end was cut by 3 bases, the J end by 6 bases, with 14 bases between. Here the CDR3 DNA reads TGCGCCAGCAGCCACACAGGCAGGGGACCTGAAGCTTTCTTT. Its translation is CASSHTGRGPEAFF.

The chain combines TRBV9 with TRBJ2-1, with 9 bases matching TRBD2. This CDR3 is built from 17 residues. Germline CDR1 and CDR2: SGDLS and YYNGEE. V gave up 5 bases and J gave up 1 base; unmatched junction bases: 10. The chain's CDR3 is CASRAGAGGRSYNEQFF. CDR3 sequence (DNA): TGTGCCAGCAGGGCAGGGGCGGGAGGGAGGTCCTACAATGAGCAGTTCTTC.

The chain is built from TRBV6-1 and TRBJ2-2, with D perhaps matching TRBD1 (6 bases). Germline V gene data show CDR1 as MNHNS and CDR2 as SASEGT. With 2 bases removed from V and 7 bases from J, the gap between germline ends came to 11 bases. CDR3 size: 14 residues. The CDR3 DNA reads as TGTGCCAGCAGTGAACAGGGGAAGGGCGGGGAGCTGTTTTTT. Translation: CASSEQGKGGELFF.

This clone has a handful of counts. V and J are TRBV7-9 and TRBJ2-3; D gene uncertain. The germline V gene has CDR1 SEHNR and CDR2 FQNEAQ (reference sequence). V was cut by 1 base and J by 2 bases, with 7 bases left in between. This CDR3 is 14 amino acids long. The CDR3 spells CASSLGGNTDTQYF. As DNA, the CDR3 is TGTGCCAGCAGCTTAGGCGGAAACACAGATACGCAGTATTTT.

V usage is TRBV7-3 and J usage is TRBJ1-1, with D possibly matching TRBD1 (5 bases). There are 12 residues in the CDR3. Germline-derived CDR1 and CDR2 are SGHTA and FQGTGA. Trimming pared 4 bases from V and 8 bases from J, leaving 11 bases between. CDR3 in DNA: TGTGCCAGCAGCTCCTCAGACAGAGAAGCTTTCTTT. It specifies CASSSSDREAFF.

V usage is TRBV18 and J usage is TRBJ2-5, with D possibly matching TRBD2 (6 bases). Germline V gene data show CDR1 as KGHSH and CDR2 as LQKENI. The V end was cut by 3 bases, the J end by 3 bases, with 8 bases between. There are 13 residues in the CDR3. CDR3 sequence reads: CASSPRGKETQYF. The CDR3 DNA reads TGTGCCAGCTCACCCCGGGGGAAAGAGACCCAGTACTTC.

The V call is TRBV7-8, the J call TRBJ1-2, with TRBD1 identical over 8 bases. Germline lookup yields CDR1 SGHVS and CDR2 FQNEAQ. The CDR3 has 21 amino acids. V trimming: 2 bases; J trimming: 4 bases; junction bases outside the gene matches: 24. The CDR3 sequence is CASSLRLGGLGSGGIAYGYTF. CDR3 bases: TGTGCCAGCAGCTTAAGACTTGGGGGACTGGGTTCAGGGGGCATTGCCTATGGCTACACCTTC.

CDR3 sequence reads: CASSSRAAPDQPQHF. The CDR3 DNA follows: TGTGCCAGCAGCTCCCGAGCGGCCCCCGATCAGCCCCAGCATTTT. This chain joins TRBV7-9 and TRBJ1-5; D unclear. V was clipped by 4 bases and J by 5 bases, with 15 bases between them. There are 15 residues in the CDR3. The germline V gene encodes CDR1 SEHNR and CDR2 FQNEAQ (reference sequence).

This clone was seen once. The CDR3 loop reads CASSPPSGRTGEQFF. For the CDR3, the DNA is TGTGCCAGCTCACCCCCTAGCGGGAGGACGGGTGAGCAGTTCTTC. The chain has TRBV18 and TRBJ2-1; 11 bases are shared with TRBD2. The V segment lost 3 bases and the J segment 9 bases; nucleotides outside the gene matches: 7. This CDR3 comprises 15 residues. Germline V gives CDR1 KGHSH, CDR2 LQKENI.

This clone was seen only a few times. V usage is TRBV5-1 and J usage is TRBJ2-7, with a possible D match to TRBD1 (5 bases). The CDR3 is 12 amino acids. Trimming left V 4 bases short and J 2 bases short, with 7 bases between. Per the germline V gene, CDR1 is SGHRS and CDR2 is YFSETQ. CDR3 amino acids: CASSQDTYEQYF. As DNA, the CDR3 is TGCGCCAGCAGCCAGGACACCTACGAGCAGTACTTC.

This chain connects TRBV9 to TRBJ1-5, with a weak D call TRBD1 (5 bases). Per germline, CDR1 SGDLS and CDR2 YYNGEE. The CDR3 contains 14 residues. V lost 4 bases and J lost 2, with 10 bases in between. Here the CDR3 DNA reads TGTGCCAGCAGCCCCGCGGGGGGCAATCAGCCCCAGCATTTT. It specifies CASSPAGGNQPQHF. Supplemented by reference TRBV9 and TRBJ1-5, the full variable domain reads DSGVTQTPKHLITATGQRVTLRCSPRSGDLSVYWYQQSLDQGLQFLIQYYNGEERAKGNILERFSAQQFPDLHSELNLSSLELGDSALYFCASSPAGGNQPQHFGDGTRLSIL.

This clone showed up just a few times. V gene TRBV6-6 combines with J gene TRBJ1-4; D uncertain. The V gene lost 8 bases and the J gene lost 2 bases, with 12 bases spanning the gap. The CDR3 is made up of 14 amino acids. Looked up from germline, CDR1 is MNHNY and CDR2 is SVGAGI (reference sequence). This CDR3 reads CASGPGSTNEKLFF. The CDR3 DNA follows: TGTGCCAGCGGTCCCGGGTCCACTAATGAAAAACTGTTTTTT.

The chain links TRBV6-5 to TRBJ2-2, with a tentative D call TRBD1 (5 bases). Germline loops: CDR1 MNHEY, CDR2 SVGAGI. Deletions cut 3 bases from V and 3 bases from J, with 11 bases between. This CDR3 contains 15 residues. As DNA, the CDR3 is TGTGCCAGCAGTTATCGGCAGGGCGACACCGGGGAGCTGTTTTTT. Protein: CASSYRQGDTGELFF.

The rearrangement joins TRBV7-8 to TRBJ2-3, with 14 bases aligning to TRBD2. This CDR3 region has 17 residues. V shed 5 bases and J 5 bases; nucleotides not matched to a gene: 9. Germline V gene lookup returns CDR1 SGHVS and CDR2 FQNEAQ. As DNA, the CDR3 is TGTGCCAGCAGCCCCAAGAGGACTAGCGGGAGGAAAGATACGCAGTATTTT. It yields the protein CASSPKRTSGRKDTQYF.

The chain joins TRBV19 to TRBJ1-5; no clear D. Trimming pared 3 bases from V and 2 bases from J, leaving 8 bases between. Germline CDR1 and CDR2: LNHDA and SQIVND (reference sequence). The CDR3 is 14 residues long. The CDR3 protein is CASSMSGGNQPQHF. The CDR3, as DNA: TGTGCCAGTAGTATGAGCGGGGGCAATCAGCCCCAGCATTTT. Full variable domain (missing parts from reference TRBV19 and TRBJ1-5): DGGITQSPKYLFRKEGQNVTLSCEQNLNHDAMYWYRQDPGQGLRLIYYSQIVNDFQKGDIAEGYSVSREKKESFPLTVTSAQKNPTAFYLCASSMSGGNQPQHFGDGTRLSIL.

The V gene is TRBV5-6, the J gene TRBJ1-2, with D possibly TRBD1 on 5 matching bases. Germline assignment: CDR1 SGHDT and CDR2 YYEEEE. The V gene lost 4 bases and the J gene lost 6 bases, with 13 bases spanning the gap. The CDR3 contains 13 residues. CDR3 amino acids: CASSADTGHGYTF. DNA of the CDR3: TGTGCCAGCAGCGCTGACACAGGACATGGCTACACCTTC.